This entry concerns a single T cell receptor (beta chain). The record originates from a study of T cell responses to AZD1222 COVID-19 vaccine. Profiling relied on immunoSEQ multiplex PCR, and the TCRdb table lists in-frame clones only, not all of them. This repertoire shows approximately 85,000 clones, approximately 86% found once; its top ten account for roughly 6.3%. Germline lookup yields CDR1 WSHSY and CDR2 SAAADI. CDR3 length: 10 residues. V lost 3 bases and J 3 bases, leaving 0 bases between the germline ends. This clonotype was sampled from an adult in good health. This rearrangement joins TRBV10-2 to TRBJ2-7; D ambiguous. Sequenced here: peripheral blood, sampled on day 0 of AZD1222 vaccination. DNA for the CDR3: TGCGCCAGCAGTGACTACGAGCAGTACTTC. It translates to CASSDYEQYF.